What follows describes a single T cell receptor (beta chain). What it binds is not known. The identical CDR3 is also encoded by other nucleotide sequences in the sample. Trimming stripped 7 bases from V and 1 base from J, with 8 bases between. The CDR3 length is 14 residues. The germline gives CDR1 MDHEN, CDR2 SYDVKM. Evenly divided among several immunoSEQ plates was the genomic DNA of each subset. TCRdb's copy holds only in-frame clones and misses some; the assay was immunoSEQ multiplex PCR. There are roughly 1,100,000 clones in the sample; approximately 76% occur only once, and less than 1.5% lies in the top ten. The sample comes from a study of shared clonotypes between healthy human individuals. Broader study findings: Naive subsets generally exceeded memory subsets in estimated richness. Shared clonotypes across all four donors exceeded non-shared ones in generation probability. Among four donors, about 5% of naive CD4 clonotypes were found in common.

The clonotype originates from a man between 18 and 35 years old in good health. This chain connects TRBV28 to TRBJ2-6, with no clear D. Sequencing used memory CD4+ T cells sorted from blood. Subset defined: CD45RA-negative fraction. CDR3 sequence reads: CASNLNSGANVLTF. CDR3 bases: TGTGCCAGCAATCTTAATTCTGGGGCCAACGTCCTGACTTTC.